The clone carrying this T cell receptor (beta chain) was counted at least ten times. The data are from a study of blood T cell repertoires in COVID-19. Overall study: Samples of COVID-19 (acute and convalescent) were obtained from the United States, Italy and Spain.

Per the original data handling: Nucleated cell counts were estimated from reference gene primer amplification. The data were produced by immunoSEQ multiplex PCR, yet TCRdb's version contains in-frame clones alone and is incomplete. D and trimming were read from the DNA, whereas the V and J calls and clone size are those reported in that table. Of about 200,000 clones detected, 84% appear once; the ten largest clones hold less than 8%. The source is a woman in her 50s with active or convalescent COVID-19. The specimen sequenced was peripheral blood.

In DNA form, the CDR3 reads TGTGCCAGCAGTGGCAGGGGTCGGGAAAAACTGTTTTTT. It encodes CASSGRGREKLFF. The J gene is TRBJ1-4, the V gene TRBV9; D may be TRBD1 (6 bases). Trimming shortened V by 5 bases and J by 8 bases, and 13 bases separated the two germline ends. CDR3 length: 13 residues. Germline V gives CDR1 SGDLS, CDR2 YYNGEE.